These T cell receptor beta chains were read from a single sample in a study of cytomegalovirus exposure and HLA in healthy donors. Sequenced by immunoSEQ multiplex PCR; TCRdb stores in-frame clones only, minus some. The repertoire holds around 140,000 clones, 60% to 85% seen once, with around 7% in the top ten. Specimen: PBMCs. These receptors were obtained from a man aged 25 to 45 in good health and CMV-seronegative. Each CDR3 is given with its conserved first and last residue. The order of the fields is J gene, D gene, V gene, clone size, CDR3 DNA, CDR3 protein. A D gene is named only where the DNA matches it firmly. Only some rows state a clone size, as once, few, many or a class for expanded clones.

J gene: TRBJ1-5; D gene: TRBD1; V gene: TRBV5-1; clone size: .; CDR3 DNA: TGCGCCAGCAGCTACGCTATACAGGGGGCTGAGCCCCAGCATTTT; CDR3 protein: CASSYAIQGAEPQHF
J gene: TRBJ2-1; D gene: TRBD2; V gene: TRBV7-9; clone size: .; CDR3 DNA: TGTGCCAGCAGTTCAGTTTTAGCGGGGGGCGACAATGAGCAGTTCTTC; CDR3 protein: CASSSVLAGGDNEQFF
J gene: TRBJ2-3; D gene: TRBD2; V gene: TRBV9; clone size: .; CDR3 DNA: TGTGCCAGCAGCGCTCCTCGGAGTAGCGGGAGAGATACGCAGTATTTT; CDR3 protein: CASSAPRSSGRDTQYF
J gene: TRBJ2-6; D gene: TRBD2; V gene: TRBV6-5; clone size: .; CDR3 DNA: TGTGCCAGCGGCCCCCGGGGGGGGGCCAACGGCCTGACTTTC; CDR3 protein: CASGPRGGANGLTF
J gene: TRBJ1-5; D gene: .; V gene: TRBV19; clone size: few; CDR3 DNA: TGTGCCAGTAAACTCTACGGGAATAGCAATCAGCCCCAGCATTTT; CDR3 protein: CASKLYGNSNQPQHF
J gene: TRBJ1-1; D gene: .; V gene: TRBV28; clone size: .; CDR3 DNA: TGTGCCAGCAGACAGGAAAGGTACACTGAAGCTTTCTTT; CDR3 protein: CASRQERYTEAFF
J gene: TRBJ1-1; D gene: .; V gene: TRBV6-5; clone size: .; CDR3 DNA: TGTGCCAGCAGTTACTCCCCAGGTGAAGCTTTCTTT; CDR3 protein: CASSYSPGEAFF
J gene: TRBJ2-1; D gene: TRBD2; V gene: TRBV5-1; clone size: .; CDR3 DNA: TGCGCCAGCAGCCCGGTACCGGGACTAGCGAACAATGAGCAGTTCTTC; CDR3 protein: CASSPVPGLANNEQFF
J gene: TRBJ2-1; D gene: TRBD1; V gene: TRBV29-1; clone size: few; CDR3 DNA: TGCAGCGTAGGACAGGGGGAGTACAATGAGCAGTTCTTC; CDR3 protein: CSVGQGEYNEQFF
J gene: TRBJ2-4; D gene: TRBD2; V gene: TRBV6-6; clone size: .; CDR3 DNA: TGTGCCAGCAGCACACCGGTAGCGGGGGACCGTCAGTACTTC; CDR3 protein: CASSTPVAGDRQYF
J gene: TRBJ1-5; D gene: .; V gene: TRBV6-1; clone size: .; CDR3 DNA: TGTGCCAGCCAGGGGAATCAGCCCCAGCATTTT; CDR3 protein: CASQGNQPQHF
J gene: TRBJ1-2; D gene: .; V gene: TRBV4-1; clone size: .; CDR3 DNA: TGCGCCAGCAGCCAAGGGGGGGGCCTAAACTATGGCTACACCTTC; CDR3 protein: CASSQGGGLNYGYTF
J gene: TRBJ1-2; D gene: .; V gene: TRBV13; clone size: .; CDR3 DNA: TGTGCCAGCAGCCCAAGCCCGCGGAGTTCTCTGCCCGAAAGCGGCTACACCTTC; CDR3 protein: CASSPSPRSSLPESGYTF
J gene: TRBJ2-5; D gene: TRBD1; V gene: TRBV19; clone size: .; CDR3 DNA: TGTGCCAGTACCGGGGCAGGGGGTCCCCAAGAGACCCAGTACTTC; CDR3 protein: CASTGAGGPQETQYF
J gene: TRBJ1-3; D gene: .; V gene: TRBV14; clone size: .; CDR3 DNA: TGTGCCAGCAGCTCCGGGACAGGAAACACCATATATTTT; CDR3 protein: CASSSGTGNTIYF
J gene: TRBJ2-5; D gene: TRBD2; V gene: TRBV7-6; clone size: once; CDR3 DNA: TGTGCCAGCAGCCCTGGTAGCGGGAGAAGTCAGCAGTACTTC; CDR3 protein: CASSPGSGRSQQYF
J gene: TRBJ2-6; D gene: .; V gene: TRBV2; clone size: .; CDR3 DNA: TGTGCCTCCGTCGTCCGGGCTGGGGCCAACGGCCTGACTTTC; CDR3 protein: CASVVRAGANGLTF
J gene: TRBJ2-2; D gene: TRBD2; V gene: TRBV28; clone size: .; CDR3 DNA: TGTGCCAGCAGTTTCGGAACCCTAGCGGGGGGGAAAGTAGGCACCGGGGAGCTGTTTTTT; CDR3 protein: CASSFGTLAGGKVGTGELFF
J gene: TRBJ2-1; D gene: .; V gene: TRBV21-1; clone size: .; CDR3 DNA: TGTGCCAGCAGCAAAGGTGGGGCCCCAGGGGACAATGAGCAGTTCTTC; CDR3 protein: CASSKGGAPGDNEQFF
J gene: TRBJ1-2; D gene: .; V gene: TRBV6-5; clone size: few; CDR3 DNA: TGTGCCAGCAGTTACGGGCAAAACTATGGCTACACCTTC; CDR3 protein: CASSYGQNYGYTF
J gene: TRBJ1-5; D gene: .; V gene: TRBV6-1; clone size: .; CDR3 DNA: TGTGCCAGCAGTGAAGTGGCAGGGAAATCCAATCAGCCCCAGCATTTT; CDR3 protein: CASSEVAGKSNQPQHF
J gene: TRBJ1-3; D gene: .; V gene: TRBV9; clone size: .; CDR3 DNA: TGTGCCAGCAGCGTAGGCGGCAGGGTTGGAAACACCATATATTTT; CDR3 protein: CASSVGGRVGNTIYF
J gene: TRBJ1-5; D gene: TRBD1; V gene: TRBV7-8; clone size: .; CDR3 DNA: TGTGCCAGCAGCTTAGGAAGGGGGCTAGATCAGCCCCAGCATTTT; CDR3 protein: CASSLGRGLDQPQHF
J gene: TRBJ2-2; D gene: TRBD2; V gene: TRBV28; clone size: once; CDR3 DNA: TGTGCCAGCAGCCTTATGGCTAGCGGCACCGGGGAGCTGTTTTTT; CDR3 protein: CASSLMASGTGELFF
J gene: TRBJ2-7; D gene: .; V gene: TRBV11-1; clone size: .; CDR3 DNA: TGTGCCAGCAGCCCCCCGGCAGGGCAGGTTTACGAGCAGTACTTC; CDR3 protein: CASSPPAGQVYEQYF